A single T cell receptor beta chain is shown here with its context. The antigen is not known. These data belong to a study of a mutant IDH1 vaccine in newly diagnosed glioma. About the research overall: In some groups vaccination began 4-6 weeks post-radiotherapy; others received it with temozolomide. Treated patients had a mean age of around 40 years and a sex split that was roughly 60% male and about 40% female. Patients previously underwent radiotherapy, temozolomide, or both, and most underwent both. Study-wide points: Vaccination induced immune responses in around 95% of patients.

Germline CDR1 reads MNHNS; CDR2 reads SASEGT. This CDR3 region has 16 residues. With 2 bases removed from V and 0 bases from J, the gap between germline ends came to 11 bases. The time point is: week 35, safety follow-up. A 20-mer mutant IDH1 peptide at 300 ug was injected subcutaneously with topical imiquimod. The repertoire was sequenced with immunoSEQ multiplex PCR; TCRdb's copy has only in-frame clones and lacks some. The repertoire has about 48,000 clones, 65% to 80% of them found once; the top ten carry about 7%. This material consisted of PBMCs, taken from a glioma patient whose treatment included an IDH1 peptide vaccine. The chain has TRBV6-1 and TRBJ1-3, with D hard to call. The receptor was isolated from a man in his forties with glioma. CDR3 DNA: TGTGCCAGCAGTGAATTAGCCAGAATCTCTGGAAACACCATATATTTT. Residues: CASSELARISGNTIYF.